This T cell receptor (beta chain) was recorded in a study of cytomegalovirus exposure and HLA in healthy donors. This clone was observed a few times. Its target is unknown. Trimming at V came to 5 bases and at J to 2 bases, leaving 3 bases not matched to a gene. The CDR3 is 15 amino acids. From germline, CDR1 is SGHAT and CDR2 FQNNGV. This PCR relied on a set of 60 Vbeta primers and 13 Jbeta primers. TCRdb's table, derived via immunoSEQ multiplex PCR, lists solely in-frame clones and lacks some. The data contain roughly 150,000 clones, roughly a tenth of them singletons. Whole-study results and caveats: Earlier analysis looked at TCR beta V segments, and most were productive about 87% or about 30% of the time.

Sample: PBMCs. This receptor was obtained from a male donor in good health and CMV-seronegative. The chain couples TRBV11-2 to TRBJ2-1; 10 nucleotides align to TRBD2. The CDR3 region is CASSLLAGPYNEQFF. CDR3 nucleotides: TGTGCCAGCAGCCTACTAGCGGGGCCCTACAATGAGCAGTTCTTC.